This TCR beta chain was profiled in a study of cytomegalovirus exposure and HLA in healthy donors. Method: immunoSEQ multiplex PCR; TCRdb's copy keeps in-frame clones and lacks some. The sample holds 250,000 to 300,000 clones, around 85% seen once. This clonotype originated in a woman in her late teens or twenties in good health and CMV-seronegative. The sequencing input was PBMCs.

DNA for the CDR3: TGTGCCAGCAGCTTCTCGGGACATGGGTCCATGGAGCAGTACTTC. This translates into CASSFSGHGSMEQYF. This chain links TRBV13 with TRBJ2-7, with D tentatively TRBD1 (6 bases). Germline V gene sequence: CDR1 PRHDT, CDR2 FYEKMQ (reference sequence). This CDR3 spans 15 amino acids. V dropped 3 bases and J dropped 7 bases, with 19 bases sitting between them.